One and the same sample provided the 9 T cell receptor beta chains below, sequenced in a study of response to subunit inactivated influenza vaccine. TCRdb recomputed calls from the RT-PCR reads with MiXCR, one row per CDR3 protein. The sample contains roughly 630,000 distinct CDR3 sequences, roughly 15% of which appear only once. The starting material was PBMCs from blood, obtained about 14 days before vaccination. Every receptor here comes from a man in his forties or fifties who received an inactivated influenza vaccine.

The sample holds a few counts of this clonotype. CDR3 region: CASSQDNPGQDYNEQFF. For the CDR3, the DNA is TGCGCCAGCAGCCAAGATAATCCGGGACAAGACTACAATGAGCAGTTCTTC. J is TRBJ2-1 and V is TRBV4-1; D possibly corresponds to TRBD1 (6 bases). The germline V and J ends were trimmed by 0 bases and 3 bases, with 15 bases remaining between them. The length of the CDR3 is 17 residues. CDR1 and CDR2 from the germline V gene are MGHRA and YSYEKL.

Only a few counts were recorded for this clonotype. This rearrangement joins TRBV7-6 to TRBJ1-2, with D possibly being TRBD1 (5 bases). CDR1 and CDR2 (germline): SGHVS, FNYEAQ. V lost 4 bases and J lost 6, with 18 bases in between. CDR3 length: 15 residues. The CDR3 spells CASSSRGGLGDGYTF. CDR3 DNA sequence: TGTGCCAGCAGCTCTCGGGGCGGTCTTGGGGATGGCTACACCTTC.

This clonotype was found a few times. The rearrangement links TRBV11-1 to TRBJ2-6; a possible D gene is TRBD1 (5 bases). CDR3 length: 18 amino acids. V was clipped by 5 bases and J by 0 bases, with 17 bases between them. Germline V gene data show CDR1 as SGHAT and CDR2 as FQDESV (reference sequence). CDR3 residues: CASSPDSVTRSGANVLTF. Written as DNA, the CDR3 is TGTGCCAGCAGCCCCGACAGTGTCACACGCTCTGGGGCCAACGTCCTGACTTTC.

This CDR3 reads CASSQETGVSGYTF. CDR3 coding DNA: TGCGCCAGCAGCCAGGAAACAGGGGTTAGTGGCTACACCTTC. The V call is TRBV4-1, the J call TRBJ1-2, with 7 bases lining up with TRBD1. The V and J ends lost 3 bases and 7 bases, in that order; junction bases with no gene match: 8. This CDR3 region has 14 residues. Looked up from germline, CDR1 is MGHRA and CDR2 is YSYEKL.

The chain combines TRBV12-3 or TRBV12-4 with TRBJ1-2; perhaps TRBD1 as D (5 bases). The V end was cut by 6 bases, the J end by 4 bases, with 12 bases between. CDR3 size: 13 residues. The CDR3, as DNA: TGTGCCAGCAGCCAAACAGGTGCCTATGGCTACACCTTC. Translating it yields CASSQTGAYGYTF.

This clonotype was detected many times. The rearrangement links TRBV5-1 to TRBJ1-1; D not resolved. The CDR3 has 14 residues. V was shortened by 1 base and J by 8 bases, with 15 bases between the two germline ends. The germline gives CDR1 SGHRS, CDR2 YFSETQ. CDR3 region: CASSLPGSSWEAFF. The CDR3 DNA reads as TGCGCCAGCAGCTTGCCCGGGTCCTCGTGGGAAGCTTTCTTT.

Note on this clonotype: It is unclear where the CDR3 begins or ends on the DNA, so no DNA is shown, and the CDR3 is as TCRdb lists it. The chain uses TRBV12-3 or TRBV12-4 and TRBJ2-2; the table's D gene call, TRBD2, was not cross checked with the DNA. The CDR3 has 18 residues if both end residues are counted. The CDR3 loop is CASSPRNLGLPLQRELFF.

The V call is TRBV7-9, the J call TRBJ2-7; no clear D gene. The CDR3 totals 13 residues. V was trimmed by 5 bases and J by 4 bases, leaving 12 bases between them. Per the germline V gene, CDR1 is SEHNR and CDR2 is FQNEAQ (reference sequence). As DNA, the CDR3 is TGTGCCAGCAGCCCCCCCTCGAGATACGAGCAGTACTTC. Translating it yields CASSPPSRYEQYF.

The chain has TRBV5-1 and TRBJ1-4, with D uncertain. Germline V gives CDR1 SGHRS, CDR2 YFSETQ. Trimming shortened V by 1 base and J by 5 bases, and 6 bases separated the two germline ends. The CDR3 runs to 13 residues. CDR3 region: CASSLFLNEKLFF. CDR3 nucleotides: TGCGCCAGCAGCTTGTTTCTGAATGAAAAACTGTTTTTT.